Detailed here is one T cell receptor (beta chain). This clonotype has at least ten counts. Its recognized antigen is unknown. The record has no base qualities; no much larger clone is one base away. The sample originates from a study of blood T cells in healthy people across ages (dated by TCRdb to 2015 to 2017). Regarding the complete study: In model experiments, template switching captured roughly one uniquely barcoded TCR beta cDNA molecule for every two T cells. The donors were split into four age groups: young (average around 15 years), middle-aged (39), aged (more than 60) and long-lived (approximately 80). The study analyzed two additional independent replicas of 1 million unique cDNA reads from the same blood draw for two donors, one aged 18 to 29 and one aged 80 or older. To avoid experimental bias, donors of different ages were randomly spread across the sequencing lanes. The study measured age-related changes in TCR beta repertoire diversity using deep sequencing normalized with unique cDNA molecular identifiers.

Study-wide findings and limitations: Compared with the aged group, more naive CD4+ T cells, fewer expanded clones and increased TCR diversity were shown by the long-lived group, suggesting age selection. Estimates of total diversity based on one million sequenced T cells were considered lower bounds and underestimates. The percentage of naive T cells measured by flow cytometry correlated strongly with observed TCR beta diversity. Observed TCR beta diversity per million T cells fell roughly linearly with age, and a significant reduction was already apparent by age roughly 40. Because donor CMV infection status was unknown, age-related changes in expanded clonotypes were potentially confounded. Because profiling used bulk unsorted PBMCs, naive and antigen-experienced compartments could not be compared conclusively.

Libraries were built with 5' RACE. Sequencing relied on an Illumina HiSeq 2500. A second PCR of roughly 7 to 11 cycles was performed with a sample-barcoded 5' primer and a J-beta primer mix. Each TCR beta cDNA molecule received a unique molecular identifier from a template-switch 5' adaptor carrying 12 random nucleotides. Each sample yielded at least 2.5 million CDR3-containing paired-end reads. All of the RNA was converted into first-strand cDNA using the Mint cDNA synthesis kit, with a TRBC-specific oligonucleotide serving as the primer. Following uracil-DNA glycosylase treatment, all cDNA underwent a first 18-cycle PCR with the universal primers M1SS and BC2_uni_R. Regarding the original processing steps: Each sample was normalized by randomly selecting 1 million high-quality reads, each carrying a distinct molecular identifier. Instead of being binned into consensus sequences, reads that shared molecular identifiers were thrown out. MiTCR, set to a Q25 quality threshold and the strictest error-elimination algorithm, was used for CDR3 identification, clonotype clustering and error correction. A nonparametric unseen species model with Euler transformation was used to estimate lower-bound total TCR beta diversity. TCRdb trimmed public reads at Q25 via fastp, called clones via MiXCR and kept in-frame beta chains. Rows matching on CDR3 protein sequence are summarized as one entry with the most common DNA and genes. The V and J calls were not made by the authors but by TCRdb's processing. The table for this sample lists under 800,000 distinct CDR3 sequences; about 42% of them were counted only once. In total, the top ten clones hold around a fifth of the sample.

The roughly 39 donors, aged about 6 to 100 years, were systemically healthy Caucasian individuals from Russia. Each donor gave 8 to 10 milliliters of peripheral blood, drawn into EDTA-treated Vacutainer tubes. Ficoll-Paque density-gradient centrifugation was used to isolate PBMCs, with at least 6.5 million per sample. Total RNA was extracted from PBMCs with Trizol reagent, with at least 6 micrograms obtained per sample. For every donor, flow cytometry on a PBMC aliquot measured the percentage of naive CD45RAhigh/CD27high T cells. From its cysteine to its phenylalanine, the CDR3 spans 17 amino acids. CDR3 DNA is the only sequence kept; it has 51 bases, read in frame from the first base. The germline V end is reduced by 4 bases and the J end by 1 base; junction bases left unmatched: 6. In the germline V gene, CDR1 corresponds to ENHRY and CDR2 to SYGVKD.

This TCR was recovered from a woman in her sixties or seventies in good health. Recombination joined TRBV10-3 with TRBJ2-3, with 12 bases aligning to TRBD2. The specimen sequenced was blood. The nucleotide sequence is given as TGTGCCATCAGTGGGACGACTAGCGGGAGTGGCACAGATACGCAGTATTTT. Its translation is CAISGTTSGSGTDTQYF.